These 11 T cell receptor beta chains were all obtained from the same sample, sequenced in a study of OX40 agonist ivuxolimab in advanced cancers. Generated by immunoSEQ multiplex PCR, the TCRdb table keeps only in-frame clones and is missing some. This sample has tens of thousands of clones, with about 80% found just once. The sequencing here drew on CD4+ or CD8+ T cells sorted from blood, taken in a trial of the OX40 agonist ivuxolimab. The receptors here all came from an adult with an advanced solid tumor such as melanoma, head and neck, liver or kidney cancer.

V usage is TRBV5-1 and J usage is TRBJ1-1, with TRBD1 identical over 7 bases. The CDR3 sequence is 16 residues long. The V segment lost 4 bases and the J segment 0 bases; nucleotides outside the gene matches: 9. Germline V lookup: CDR1 SGHRS, CDR2 YFSETQ. Here the CDR3 DNA reads TGCGCCAGCAGCCCTTTCCTGGACAGGATGAACACTGAAGCTTTCTTT. Translating gives CASSPFLDRMNTEAFF.

J is TRBJ1-1 and V is TRBV6-5; no firm D call. V was pared by 6 bases and J by 4 bases, with 18 bases between. The CDR3 extends over 15 amino acids. The germline CDR1 and CDR2 sequences are MNHEY and SVGAGI. In DNA form, the CDR3 reads TGTGCCAGCAGCCGATCCACTCGGGTTTTCACTGAAGCTTTCTTT. Translating gives CASSRSTRVFTEAFF.

The chain uses TRBV10-3 and TRBJ1-4, with D possibly being TRBD1 (6 bases). V was cut by 6 bases and J by 2 bases, with 13 bases left in between. Germline V CDR1 and CDR2: ENHRY, SYGVKD. The CDR3 runs to 15 residues. The CDR3 nucleotides read TGTGCCATCAGGTCCCAGGGGTCTACTAATGAAAAACTGTTTTTT. It is translated as CAIRSQGSTNEKLFF.

The chain has TRBV25-1 and TRBJ1-2; D is unresolved. V was clipped by 8 bases and J by 4 bases, with 8 bases between them. This CDR3 is built from 11 residues. The germline V gene encodes CDR1 MGHDK and CDR2 SYGVNS. CDR3 DNA sequence: TGTGCCAGCGGAAGCATCTATGGCTACACCTTC. This sequence encodes CASGSIYGYTF.

V gene TRBV6-5 combines with J gene TRBJ2-2; D is ambiguous. This CDR3 comprises 12 residues. Trimming removed 5 bases from V and 7 bases from J, with 8 bases in between. CDR1 MNHEY and CDR2 SVGAGI come from the germline V gene. The CDR3 loop reads CASSPDFGELFF. The CDR3 nucleotides are TGTGCCAGCAGTCCCGACTTCGGGGAGCTGTTTTTT.

The rearrangement links TRBV18 to TRBJ1-5; 7 bases match TRBD1. The CDR3 totals 18 residues. Germline V gives CDR1 KGHSH, CDR2 LQKENI. V shed 3 bases and J 0 bases; nucleotides not matched to a gene: 11. Written as DNA, the CDR3 is TGTGCCAGCTCACCGGAACCCAGGGGGGTCTATAGCAATCAGCCCCAGCATTTT. Its translation is CASSPEPRGVYSNQPQHF.

The rearrangement links TRBV6-5 to TRBJ2-3, with a weak D call TRBD1 (6 bases). This CDR3 has 16 amino acids. Deletions cut 3 bases from V and 6 bases from J, with 19 bases between. Germline lookup yields CDR1 MNHEY and CDR2 SVGAGI. Written as DNA, the CDR3 is TGTGCCAGCAGTTATGCCGGGACAAGTGAGAGGGATACGCAGTATTTT. Translation: CASSYAGTSERDTQYF.

The sample holds a few counts of this clone. The chain combines TRBV27 with TRBJ1-4; perhaps TRBD1 as D (6 bases). V gave up 6 bases and J gave up 4 bases, with 18 bases separating them. The germline V gene has CDR1 MNHEY and CDR2 SMNVEV (reference sequence). This CDR3 is 16 amino acids long. CDR3 amino acids: CASRPHEGVGNEKLFF. In DNA form, the CDR3 reads TGTGCCAGCAGACCCCACGAGGGGGTAGGTAATGAAAAACTGTTTTTT.

The chain joins TRBV5-4 to TRBJ2-3, with D perhaps TRBD1 (5 bases). The CDR3 extends over 16 amino acids. From germline, CDR1 is SGHNT and CDR2 YYREEE (reference sequence). Deletions cut 0 bases from V and 0 bases from J, with 11 bases between. CDR3: CASSLGDRFSTDTQYF. The CDR3 region has the DNA TGTGCCAGCAGCTTGGGCGACAGATTTAGCACAGATACGCAGTATTTT.

The chain carries TRBV19 and TRBJ1-1; D not resolved. V was clipped by 3 bases and J by 2 bases, with 10 bases between them. The V gene's germline CDR1 is LNHDA and CDR2 SQIVND (reference sequence). This CDR3 contains 14 residues. For the CDR3, the DNA is TGTGCCAGTAGTATTGGAGTTTCAAACACTGAAGCTTTCTTT. Amino acids: CASSIGVSNTEAFF.

The V and J genes are TRBV18 and TRBJ1-4; D is possibly TRBD1 (5 bases). The CDR3 spans 15 residues. V lost 6 bases and J lost 7, with 18 bases in between. Germline V gene data show CDR1 as KGHSH and CDR2 as LQKENI. In nucleotides, the CDR3 is TGTGCCAGCTCCCCCCTCGGAGGGGCGGTTGAAAAACTGTTTTTT. It is translated as CASSPLGGAVEKLFF. Looking up the rest from reference TRBV18 and TRBJ1-4 gives the full variable domain: NAGVMQNPRHLVRRRGQEARLRCSPMKGHSHVYWYRQLPEEGLKFMVYLQKENIIDESGMPKERFSAEFPKEGPSILRIQQVVRGDSAAYFCASSPLGGAVEKLFFGSGTQLSVL.